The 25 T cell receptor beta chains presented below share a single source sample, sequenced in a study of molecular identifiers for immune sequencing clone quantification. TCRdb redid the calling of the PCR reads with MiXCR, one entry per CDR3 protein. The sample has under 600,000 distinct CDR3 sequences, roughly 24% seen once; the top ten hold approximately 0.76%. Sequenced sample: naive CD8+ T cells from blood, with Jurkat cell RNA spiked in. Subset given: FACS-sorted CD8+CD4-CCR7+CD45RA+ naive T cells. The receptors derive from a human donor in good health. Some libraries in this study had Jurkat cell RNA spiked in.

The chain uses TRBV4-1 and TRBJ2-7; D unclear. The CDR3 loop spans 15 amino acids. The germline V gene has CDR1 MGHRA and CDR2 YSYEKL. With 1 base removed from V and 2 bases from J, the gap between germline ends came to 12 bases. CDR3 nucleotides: TGCGCCAGCAGCCAAGTCCCGTCGACGGCCTACGAGCAGTACTTC. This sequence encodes CASSQVPSTAYEQYF.

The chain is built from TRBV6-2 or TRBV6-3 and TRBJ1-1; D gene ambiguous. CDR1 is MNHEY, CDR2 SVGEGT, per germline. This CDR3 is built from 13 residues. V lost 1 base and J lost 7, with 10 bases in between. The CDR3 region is CASSYWAAVEAFF. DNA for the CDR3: TGTGCCAGCAGTTACTGGGCGGCAGTTGAAGCTTTCTTT.

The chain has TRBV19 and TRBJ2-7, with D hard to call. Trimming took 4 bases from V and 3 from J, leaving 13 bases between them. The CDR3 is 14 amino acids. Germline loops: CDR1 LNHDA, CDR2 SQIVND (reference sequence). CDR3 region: CASSTRAADYEQYF. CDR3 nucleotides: TGTGCCAGTAGTACCCGGGCAGCAGACTACGAGCAGTACTTC. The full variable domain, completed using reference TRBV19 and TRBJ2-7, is DGGITQSPKYLFRKEGQNVTLSCEQNLNHDAMYWYRQDPGQGLRLIYYSQIVNDFQKGDIAEGYSVSREKKESFPLTVTSAQKNPTAFYLCASSTRAADYEQYFGPGTRLTVT.

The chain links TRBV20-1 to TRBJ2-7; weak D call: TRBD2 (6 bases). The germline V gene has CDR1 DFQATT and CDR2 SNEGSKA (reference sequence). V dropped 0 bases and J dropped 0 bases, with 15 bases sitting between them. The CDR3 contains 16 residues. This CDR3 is CSARDRDSLISYEQYF. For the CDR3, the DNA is TGCAGTGCTAGAGACCGGGACTCCCTTATCTCCTACGAGCAGTACTTC.

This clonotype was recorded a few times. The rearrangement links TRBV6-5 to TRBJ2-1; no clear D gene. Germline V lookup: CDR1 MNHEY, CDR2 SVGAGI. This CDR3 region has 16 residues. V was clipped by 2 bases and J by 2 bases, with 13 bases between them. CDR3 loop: CASSYTPDKPYNEQFF. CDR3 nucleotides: TGTGCCAGCAGTTACACCCCAGATAAGCCCTACAATGAGCAGTTCTTC.

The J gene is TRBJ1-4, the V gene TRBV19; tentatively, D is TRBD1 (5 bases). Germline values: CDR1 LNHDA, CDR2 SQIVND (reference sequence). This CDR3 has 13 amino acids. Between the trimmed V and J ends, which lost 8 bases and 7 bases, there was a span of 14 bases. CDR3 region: CASCLQDLEKLFF. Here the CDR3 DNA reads TGTGCCAGTTGTTTACAGGACCTTGAAAAACTGTTTTTT.

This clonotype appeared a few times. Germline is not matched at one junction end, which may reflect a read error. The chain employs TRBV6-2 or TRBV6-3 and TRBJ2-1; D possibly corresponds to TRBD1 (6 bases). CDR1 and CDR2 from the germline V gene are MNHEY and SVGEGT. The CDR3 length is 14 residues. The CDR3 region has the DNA TGTGCCAGCAGTTTACAGGGATTTTACAGTGAGCAGTTCTTC. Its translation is CASSLQGFYSEQFF.

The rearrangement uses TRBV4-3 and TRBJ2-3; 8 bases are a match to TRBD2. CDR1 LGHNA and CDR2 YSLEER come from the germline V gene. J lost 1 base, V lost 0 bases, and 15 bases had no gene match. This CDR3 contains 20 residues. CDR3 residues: CASSQDLRLAGFYRTDTQYF. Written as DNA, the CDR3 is TGCGCCAGCAGCCAAGATCTCAGGCTAGCGGGTTTTTACCGCACAGATACGCAGTATTTT.

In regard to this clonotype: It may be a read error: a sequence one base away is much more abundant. CDR3 loop: CSSSSVGGMNTEAFF. CDR3 sequence (DNA): TGCTCCAGCAGCTCCGTTGGGGGAATGAACACTGAAGCTTTCTTT. This chain connects TRBV5-1 to TRBJ1-1; possible D gene TRBD1, 5 bases. This CDR3 has 15 amino acids. Germline values: CDR1 SGHRS, CDR2 YFSETQ.

The CDR3 is CASNREARAALSNQPQHF. The CDR3 DNA follows: TGTGCCAGCAACCGGGAGGCACGAGCGGCCCTAAGCAATCAGCCCCAGCATTTT. This chain links TRBV28 with TRBJ1-5; D call uncertain. CDR1 MDHEN and CDR2 SYDVKM come from the germline V gene. The CDR3 consists of 18 residues. V lost 7 bases and J 1 base, leaving 23 bases between the germline ends.

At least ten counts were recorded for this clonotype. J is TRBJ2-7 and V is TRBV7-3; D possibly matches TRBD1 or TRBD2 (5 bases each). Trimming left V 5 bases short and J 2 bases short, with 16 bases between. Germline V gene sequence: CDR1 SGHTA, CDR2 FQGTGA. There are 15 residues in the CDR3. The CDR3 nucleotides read TGTGCCAGCAGCCAAGGGGTAGCGCCTACCTACGAGCAGTACTTC. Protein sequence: CASSQGVAPTYEQYF.

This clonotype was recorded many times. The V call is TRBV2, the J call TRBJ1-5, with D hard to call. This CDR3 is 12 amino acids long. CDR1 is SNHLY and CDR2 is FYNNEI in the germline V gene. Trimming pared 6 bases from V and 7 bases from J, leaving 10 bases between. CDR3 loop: CASREGTQPQHF. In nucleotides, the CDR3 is TGTGCCAGCAGGGAGGGTACCCAGCCCCAGCATTTT.

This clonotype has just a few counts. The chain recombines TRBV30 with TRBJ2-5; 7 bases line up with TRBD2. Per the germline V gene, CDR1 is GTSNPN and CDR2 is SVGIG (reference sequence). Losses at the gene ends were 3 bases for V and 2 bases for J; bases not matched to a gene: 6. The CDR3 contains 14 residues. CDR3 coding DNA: TGTGCCTGGAGCTTGACTAGCCCTCAAGAGACCCAGTACTTC. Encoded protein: CAWSLTSPQETQYF.

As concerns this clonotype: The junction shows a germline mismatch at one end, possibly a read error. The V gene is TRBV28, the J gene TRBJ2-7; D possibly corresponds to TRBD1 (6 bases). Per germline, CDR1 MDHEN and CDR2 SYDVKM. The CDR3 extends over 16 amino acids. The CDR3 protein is CASSIMTGYPSCEQYF. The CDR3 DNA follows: TGTGCCAGCAGTATTATGACAGGTTACCCGTCCTGCGAGCAGTACTTC.

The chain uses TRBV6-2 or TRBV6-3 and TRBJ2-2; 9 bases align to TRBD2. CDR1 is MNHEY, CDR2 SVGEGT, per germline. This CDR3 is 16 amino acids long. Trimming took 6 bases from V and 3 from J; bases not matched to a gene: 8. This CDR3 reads CASRTVLAGYTGELFF. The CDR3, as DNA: TGTGCCAGCAGGACGGTTCTAGCGGGGTACACCGGGGAGCTGTTTTTT.

The CDR3 DNA reads as TGTGCCAGCCACACTTCTGGGGCCAACGTCCTGACTTTC. Amino acid sequence: CASHTSGANVLTF. The chain has TRBV28 and TRBJ2-6; no definite D call. Germline loops: CDR1 MDHEN, CDR2 SYDVKM. Trimming removed 8 bases from V and 1 base from J, with 6 bases in between. The CDR3 length is 13 residues.

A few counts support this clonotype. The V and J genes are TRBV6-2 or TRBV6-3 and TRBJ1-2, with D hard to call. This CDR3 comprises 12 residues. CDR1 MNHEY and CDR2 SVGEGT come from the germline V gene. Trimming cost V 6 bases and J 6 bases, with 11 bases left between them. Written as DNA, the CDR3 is TGTGCCAGCAGGGGAACATCCCATGGCTACACCTTC. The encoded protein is CASRGTSHGYTF.

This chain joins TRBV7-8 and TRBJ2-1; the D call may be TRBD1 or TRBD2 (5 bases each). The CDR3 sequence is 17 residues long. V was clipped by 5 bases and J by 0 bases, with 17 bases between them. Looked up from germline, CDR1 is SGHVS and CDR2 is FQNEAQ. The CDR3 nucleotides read TGTGCCAGCAGCACCTACGGGACGGAGAGCTCCTACAATGAGCAGTTCTTC. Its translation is CASSTYGTESSYNEQFF.

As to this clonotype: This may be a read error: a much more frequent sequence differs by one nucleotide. CDR3 DNA: TGTGCCAGCAGCTTAGGCAACGACTGGGCAGCACAGACGAATCAGCCCCAGCATTTT. This gives the protein CASSLGNDWAAQTNQPQHF. The chain recombines TRBV7-9 with TRBJ1-5; D call uncertain. CDR1 and CDR2 (germline): SEHNR, FQNEAQ (reference sequence). Trimming pared 1 base from V and 4 bases from J, leaving 23 bases between. The CDR3 runs to 19 residues.

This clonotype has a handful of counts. CDR3 residues: CASSLTPDSYEQYF. The CDR3 DNA follows: TGTGCCAGCAGCTTAACGCCGGACAGCTACGAGCAGTACTTC. The V gene is TRBV7-9, the J gene TRBJ2-7, with D possibly matching TRBD1 (6 bases). The germline V gene has CDR1 SEHNR and CDR2 FQNEAQ (reference sequence). The CDR3 sequence is 14 residues long. V lost 2 bases and J 3 bases, leaving 11 bases between the germline ends.

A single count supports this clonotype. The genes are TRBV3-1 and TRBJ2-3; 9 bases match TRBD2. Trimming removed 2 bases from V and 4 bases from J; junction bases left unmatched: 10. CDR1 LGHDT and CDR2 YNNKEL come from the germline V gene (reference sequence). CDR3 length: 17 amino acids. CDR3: CASSQFRGLALSDTQYF. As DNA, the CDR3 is TGTGCCAGCAGCCAATTTAGGGGACTAGCTTTATCAGATACGCAGTATTTT.

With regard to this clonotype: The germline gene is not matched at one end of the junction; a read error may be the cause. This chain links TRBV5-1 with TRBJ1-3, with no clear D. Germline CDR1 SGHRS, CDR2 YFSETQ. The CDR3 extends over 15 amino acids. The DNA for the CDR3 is TGCGCCAGCAGCTTGGACGCCCGCTCTGGAAGCACCATATATTTT. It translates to CASSLDARSGSTIYF.

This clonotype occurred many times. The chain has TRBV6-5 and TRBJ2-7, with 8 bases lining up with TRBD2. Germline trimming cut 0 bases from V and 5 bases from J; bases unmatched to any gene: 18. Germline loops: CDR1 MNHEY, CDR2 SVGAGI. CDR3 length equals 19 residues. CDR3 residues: CASSYSSSWSGRRGHEQYF. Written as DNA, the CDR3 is TGTGCCAGCAGTTACTCGTCATCTTGGAGCGGGAGAAGGGGCCACGAGCAGTACTTC.

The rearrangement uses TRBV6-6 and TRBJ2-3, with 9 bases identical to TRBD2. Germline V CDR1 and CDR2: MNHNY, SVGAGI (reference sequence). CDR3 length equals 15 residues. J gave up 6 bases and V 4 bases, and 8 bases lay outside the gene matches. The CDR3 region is CASSSLAGARDTQYF. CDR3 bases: TGTGCCAGCAGTTCCTTAGCGGGAGCGAGGGATACGCAGTATTTT.

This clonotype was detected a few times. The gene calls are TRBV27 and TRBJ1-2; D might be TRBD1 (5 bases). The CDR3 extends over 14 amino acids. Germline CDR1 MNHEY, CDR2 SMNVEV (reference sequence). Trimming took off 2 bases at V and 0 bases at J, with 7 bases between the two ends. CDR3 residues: CASSLRGANYGYTF. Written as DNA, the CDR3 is TGTGCCAGCAGTTTAAGGGGAGCTAACTATGGCTACACCTTC.